This T cell receptor (beta chain) derives from a study of PD-1 blockade in classical Hodgkin lymphoma (TCRdb year 2020). With respect to the entire study: Nivolumab dosing was 3 mg/kg intravenously every 2 weeks, continuing until either disease progression or unacceptable toxicity. The study used CyTOF and TCR beta sequencing to define a peripheral blood immune signature of response to PD-1 blockade in classical Hodgkin lymphoma.

Genomic DNA was extracted with the Qiagen DNeasy kit from unsorted PBMCs and from negatively selected CD4+ and CD8+ fractions. TCR beta CDR3 regions were amplified by immunoSEQ multiplex PCR using primers annealing to V and J segments. Amplification bias was minimized using a synthetic immune receptor repertoire, and residual bias was removed computationally after sequencing. The source study handled its data this way. Custom Python scripts were used to quantify repertoire diversity as the Shannon entropy index. Unsorted, CD4+ and CD8+ repertoires were analyzed separately, except for combined analyses in which CD4+ and CD8+ sequences were merged in silico. Clonal expansion was defined as at least a 2-fold frequency increase after treatment relative to C1D1, with a pseudocount of 0.5 for undetected baseline clones. Singleton clones were defined as clones with 0 or 1 copy at C1D1, and non-singleton clones were defined as clones with 2 or more copies. Clones expanded in unsorted samples were assigned a CD4+, CD8+ or unknown annotation through matching of protein sequences in sorted samples from the same patient. Diversity changes from C1D1 to C4D1 were tested in paired samples using Wilcoxon tests. The source is immuneACCESS, and TCRdb retained only in-frame sequences with V and J called. Part of the clones is not carried over; for the studies checked, unresolved V genes explain less than half of this, and the remainder is unexplained. Clone size and the V and J calls come from that table; the DNA yielded D and trimming. The sample table contains more than 95,000 clones; only one count was recorded for 89% of them. The top ten clonotypes cover around a fifth of the sample.

Points on this clone: Its antigen is not yet known. Per-nucleotide qualities are absent, and no much larger clonotype sits a single base away.

The time point label of this sample denotes: cycle 4 day 1 (C4D1), after five to seven weeks of nivolumab. All trial patients had relapsed after autologous stem cell transplantation, with cohorts A, B and C differing in prior brentuximab vedotin exposure. The trial cohort was composed of about 53 patients with relapsed/refractory classical Hodgkin lymphoma, for whom complete response, partial response or progressive disease was recorded as best overall response. In the multi-cohort phase II CheckMate 205 trial, trial patients received single-agent nivolumab. An independent review committee assessed best overall response by applying the 2007 International Working Group response criteria. Trial PBMCs were collected immediately before nivolumab initiation (C1D1) and during therapy at cycle 2 day 1 and cycle 4 day 1. After peripheral blood was drawn into 8 mL Vacutainer Cell Preparation Tubes, PBMCs were isolated by centrifugation and then cryopreserved.

Beyond this particular receptor, the publication reports: Trial patients with a complete response had baseline diversity similar to that of newly diagnosed patients, while partial responders and progressors had significantly lower diversity. Baseline TCR diversity was reported to be lower in newly diagnosed patients than in healthy donors and to be lower still in relapsed/refractory patients. Diversity was lower in patients who began nivolumab less than 1 year after ASCT, so these patients were left out of later analyses to avoid confounding by immune reconstitution. The study covered only a single clinical trial cohort, and the causes of the repertoire differences, possibly disease activity or prior therapy, were still not defined. A significant rise by C4D1 was seen in CD4+ but not CD8+ TCR diversity (p=0.0027 vs p=0.16), with the rise being most apparent in complete responders (p=0.02).

The CDR3 sequence holds 13 residues, the cysteine and phenylalanine included. CDR3 DNA only is kept here, 39 bases in frame from base 1. Per the germline V gene, KGHSY is the CDR1 and FQNENV is the CDR2. Cut back by 0 bases and 3 bases, the V and J ends lie 6 bases apart. This specimen consisted of peripheral blood mononuclear cells (PBMCs), obtained before the fourth cycle of nivolumab. The sequence links TRBV16 to TRBJ2-7; the D region possibly corresponds to TRBD2 (5 bases align). This TCR derives from a human donor with classical Hodgkin lymphoma. Here is the DNA: TGTGCCAGCAGCCAATCCCGGGGCTACGAGCAGTACTTC. This gives the protein CASSQSRGYEQYF.